This entry features one T cell receptor (beta chain) sequence. Germline values: CDR1 LGHNA, CDR2 YNFKEQ. CDR3 length: 15 residues. V shed 3 bases and J shed 1 base, with 13 bases lying between them. The data originate from a study of technical replicates of blood from a few donors. Assay used: immunoSEQ multiplex PCR; TCRdb lists only in-frame clones, some missing. The sample holds tens of thousands of clones, more than 80% seen once. The TCR comes from a human donor in good health. Some clones in this sample may be carry-over from other donors' samples. The chain recombines TRBV4-2 with TRBJ2-7; a possible D gene is TRBD2 (6 bases). Input material: PBMCs. The CDR3 DNA reads TGTGCCAGCAGCCAGGAACGGGACTTTTCCTACGAGCAGTACTTC. It translates to CASSQERDFSYEQYF.